Presented here are 31 T cell receptor beta chains from one specimen sequenced in a study of blood T cell repertoires in COVID-19. This table comes from immunoSEQ multiplex PCR, and its TCRdb copy is limited to in-frame clones, with some not included. The data contain about 83,000 clones, about 70% of them singletons. Material for sequencing was peripheral blood. All receptors derive from a woman older than 75 with active or convalescent COVID-19.

This clone was seen a single time. This chain links TRBV11-1 with TRBJ1-1; 7 bases line up with TRBD1. CDR1 SGHAT and CDR2 FQDESV come from the germline V gene (reference sequence). This CDR3 has 12 amino acids. The J segment lost 7 bases and the V segment lost 5 bases, leaving 4 bases of the junction unmatched. The CDR3 sequence: CASSRDSFEAFF. DNA for the CDR3: TGTGCCAGCAGCCGGGACAGCTTTGAAGCTTTCTTT.

The chain joins TRBV7-3 to TRBJ2-1, with 8 bases that match TRBD2. Germline loops: CDR1 SGHTA, CDR2 FQGTGA. The CDR3 sequence is 14 residues long. With V trimmed by 5 bases and J by 9 bases, 9 bases remained unmatched. The CDR3 protein is CASSLGAGGGEQFF. CDR3 in DNA: TGTGCCAGCAGCCTAGGGGCGGGGGGCGGTGAGCAGTTCTTC.

The chain couples TRBV7-9 to TRBJ1-1; 7 bases align to TRBD1. Germline trimming cut 4 bases from V and 4 bases from J; bases unmatched to any gene: 9. This CDR3 has 15 residues. Germline loops: CDR1 SEHNR, CDR2 FQNEAQ (reference sequence). CDR3 DNA: TGTGCCAGCAGCTCCAACAGGGGTTGGGGCACTGAAGCTTTCTTT. Protein product: CASSSNRGWGTEAFF.

The rearrangement joins TRBV29-1 to TRBJ2-5, with 7 bases aligning to TRBD1. Losses at the gene ends were 6 bases for V and 0 bases for J; bases not matched to a gene: 7. The germline V gene encodes CDR1 SQVTM and CDR2 ANQGSEA. This CDR3 is built from 14 residues. The DNA of the CDR3 is TGCAGCGTCCCGGGACAGAGGTACCAAGAGACCCAGTACTTC. Protein sequence: CSVPGQRYQETQYF.

The CDR3 is CASSWQNNEQFF. The CDR3 nucleotides are TGTGCCAGCAGCTGGCAAAACAATGAGCAGTTCTTC. The rearrangement joins TRBV7-2 to TRBJ2-1; D unresolved. Looked up from germline, CDR1 is SGHTA and CDR2 is FQGNSA. CDR3 length: 12 amino acids. The germline V and J ends were trimmed by 4 bases and 5 bases, with 6 bases remaining between them.

This chain connects TRBV20-1 to TRBJ2-5; 15 positions match TRBD2. J lost 1 base, V lost 3 bases, and 6 bases had no gene match. The CDR3 spans 17 residues. Germline V CDR1 and CDR2: DFQATT, SNEGSKA (reference sequence). This CDR3 is CSASSGGLAGGQETQYF. The CDR3, as DNA: TGCAGTGCTAGTAGTGGGGGACTAGCGGGGGGCCAAGAGACCCAGTACTTC.

This rearrangement joins TRBV19 to TRBJ1-5, with D possibly matching TRBD1 (5 bases). Germline values: CDR1 LNHDA, CDR2 SQIVND (reference sequence). V was clipped by 8 bases and J by 0 bases, with 11 bases between them. This CDR3 has 14 residues. The CDR3 is CASADSYSNQPQHF. CDR3 nucleotides: TGTGCCAGTGCAGACAGTTATAGCAATCAGCCCCAGCATTTT.

The chain links TRBV7-2 to TRBJ2-5; TRBD1 is a possible D gene (6 bases). This CDR3 is 14 amino acids long. Trimming shortened V by 5 bases and J by 1 base, and 11 bases separated the two germline ends. Germline-derived CDR1 and CDR2 are SGHTA and FQGNSA. CDR3 sequence: CASSHSDSQETQYF. The CDR3 region has the DNA TGTGCCAGCAGCCACTCGGACAGCCAAGAGACCCAGTACTTC.

The chain links TRBV15 to TRBJ1-4, with a tentative D call TRBD1 (5 bases). CDR3 length equals 13 residues. The germline CDR1 and CDR2 sequences are LNHNV and YYDKDF (reference sequence). Trimming removed 4 bases from V and 8 bases from J, with 11 bases in between. DNA for the CDR3: TGTGCCACCAGCACGCCCGGGGGGGAAAAACTGTTTTTT. Encoded protein: CATSTPGGEKLFF.

In this sample, this clone turned up once. The J gene is TRBJ1-3, the V gene TRBV7-9; no clear D gene. Germline assignment: CDR1 SEHNR and CDR2 FQNEAQ (reference sequence). The CDR3 extends over 13 amino acids. Trimming shortened V by 1 base and J by 4 bases, and 5 bases separated the two germline ends. The CDR3 region is CASSLERGNTIYF. As DNA, the CDR3 is TGTGCCAGCAGCTTAGAGAGAGGAAACACCATATATTTT. Filled out from reference TRBV7-9 and TRBJ1-3, the complete variable domain reads DTGVSQNPRHKITKRGQNVTFRCDPISEHNRLYWYRQTLGQGPEFLTYFQNEAQLEKSRLLSDRFSAERPKGSFSTLEIQRTEQGDSAMYLCASSLERGNTIYFGEGSWLTVV.

This clone has at least ten counts. This chain uses TRBV6-2 or TRBV6-3 with TRBJ2-7; D remains unclear. Per the germline V gene, CDR1 is MNHEY and CDR2 is SVGEGT. The CDR3 covers 11 residues. Trimming shortened V by 1 base and J by 5 bases, and 3 bases separated the two germline ends. The CDR3 sequence is CASSYFDEQYF. As DNA, the CDR3 is TGTGCCAGCAGTTACTTCGACGAGCAGTACTTC.

The V call is TRBV7-9, the J call TRBJ2-7, with 8 bases identical to TRBD2. This CDR3 comprises 14 residues. V lost 3 bases to trimming and J lost 3 bases; unmatched junction nucleotides: 4. CDR1 is SEHNR, CDR2 FQNEAQ, per germline (reference sequence). The DNA for the CDR3 is TGTGCCAGCAGCTTTGGACTAGCAGACTACGAGCAGTACTTC. Translated: CASSFGLADYEQYF.

This clone showed up just a few times. This chain uses TRBV7-9 with TRBJ1-2; D ambiguous. CDR3 length: 15 amino acids. V was shortened by 3 bases and J by 3 bases, with 14 bases between the two germline ends. Germline CDR1 SEHNR, CDR2 FQNEAQ (reference sequence). The CDR3 nucleotides are TGTGCCAGCAGCTTTTCTTGGGCGCTGGACTATGGCTACACCTTC. Protein product: CASSFSWALDYGYTF.

The rearrangement uses TRBV11-2 and TRBJ2-2; 7 positions match TRBD1. The V gene end was trimmed by 1 base and the J gene end by 3 bases; junction bases not matched to a gene: 2. The CDR3 extends over 15 amino acids. Looked up from germline, CDR1 is SGHAT and CDR2 is FQNNGV. The CDR3 DNA is TGTGCCAGCAGCTTAGCGGGACAGCACACCGGGGAGCTGTTTTTT. This gives the protein CASSLAGQHTGELFF. The whole variable domain, filled in from reference TRBV11-2 and TRBJ2-2, reads EAGVAQSPRYKIIEKRQSVAFWCNPISGHATLYWYQQILGQGPKLLIQFQNNGVVDDSQLPKDRFSAERLKGVDSTLKIQPAKLEDSAVYLCASSLAGQHTGELFFGEGSRLTVL.

In this sample, this clone turned up a few times. The rearrangement links TRBV6-5 to TRBJ2-5, with D possibly matching TRBD2 (6 bases). The CDR3 length is 13 residues. V lost 2 bases and J lost 4, with 8 bases in between. Germline V gene data show CDR1 as MNHEY and CDR2 as SVGAGI. CDR3 region: CASSYGGLETQYF. The CDR3 bases are TGTGCCAGCAGTTACGGGGGGTTAGAGACCCAGTACTTC.

Here the CDR3 DNA reads TGTGCCAGTAGTATCGCGGGGGGAAGCTCCTACGAGCAGTACTTC. Its protein is CASSIAGGSSYEQYF. The chain combines TRBV19 with TRBJ2-7, with 8 positions matching TRBD2. Trimming cost V 3 bases and J 0 bases; bases outside gene matches: 4. Germline loops: CDR1 LNHDA, CDR2 SQIVND (reference sequence). This CDR3 comprises 15 residues.

This clone was recorded a few times. V gene TRBV12-3 or TRBV12-4 combines with J gene TRBJ1-2; D unresolved. This CDR3 is built from 13 residues. V was shortened by 8 bases and J by 8 bases, with 18 bases between the two germline ends. The CDR3 region has the DNA TGTGCCAGCCGTCTCCCGGCCTCGAGGGGCTACACCTTC. Residues: CASRLPASRGYTF.

This clone occurred a few times. J is TRBJ2-5 and V is TRBV7-2; maybe TRBD1 (6 bases). V shed 1 base and J shed 4 bases, with 13 bases lying between them. Germline loops: CDR1 SGHTA, CDR2 FQGNSA. The CDR3 extends over 15 amino acids. CDR3 protein: CASSLGGRGGETQYF. In nucleotides, the CDR3 is TGTGCCAGCAGCTTAGGGGGCAGGGGTGGAGAGACCCAGTACTTC.

The rearrangement links TRBV6-5 to TRBJ2-3, with 11 bases lining up with TRBD2. This CDR3 region has 15 residues. Looked up from germline, CDR1 is MNHEY and CDR2 is SVGAGI. V shed 6 bases, J shed 1 base, and the junction held 3 bases outside the gene matches. The CDR3 DNA follows: TGTGCCAGCAGCGTGGGACTAGCGGGCACAGATACGCAGTATTTT. Residues: CASSVGLAGTDTQYF.

This clone came up once. The V gene is TRBV7-2, the J gene TRBJ2-2; 7 bases align to TRBD1. The CDR3 is 16 amino acids. V shed 7 bases, J shed 5 bases, and the junction held 13 bases outside the gene matches. CDR1 and CDR2 from the germline V gene are SGHTA and FQGNSA. CDR3 bases: TGTGCCAGCACCCCGAGGGCGAGACAGGGAACCGGGGAGCTGTTTTTT. Protein: CASTPRARQGTGELFF.

The chain carries TRBV16 and TRBJ1-2; D might be TRBD1 (5 bases). Trimming removed 4 bases from V and 8 bases from J, with 26 bases in between. The germline gives CDR1 KGHSY, CDR2 FQNENV. This CDR3 contains 17 residues. CDR3 in amino acids: CASSLAGLISGDWGYTF. CDR3 nucleotide sequence: TGTGCCAGCAGCCTCGCGGGGCTTATTTCGGGGGACTGGGGCTACACCTTC.

This clone has more than one count but fewer than ten. The V gene is TRBV7-8, the J gene TRBJ1-5; weak D call: TRBD1 (5 bases). This CDR3 is built from 15 residues. V lost 5 bases, J lost 0 bases, and 11 bases lay in between. Per the germline V gene, CDR1 is SGHVS and CDR2 is FQNEAQ. The CDR3 nucleotides are TGTGCCAGCAGCGTCCAGGGACTTAGCAATCAGCCCCAGCATTTT. It encodes CASSVQGLSNQPQHF.

This clone was seen only a few times. The chain uses TRBV19 and TRBJ2-7, with 7 bases identical to TRBD1. The CDR3 has 15 amino acids. Germline CDR1 is LNHDA and CDR2 is SQIVND (reference sequence). With 3 bases clipped from V and 0 bases from J, the junction kept 5 bases outside the gene matches. CDR3 region: CASSIRWDSSYEQYF. The DNA of the CDR3 is TGTGCCAGTAGTATTCGGTGGGACAGCTCCTACGAGCAGTACTTC.

The chain is built from TRBV24-1 and TRBJ2-1; 11 nucleotides agree with TRBD2. The CDR3 loop spans 15 amino acids. The ends lost 3 bases at V and 8 bases at J; junction bases unmatched: 5. Germline V gene data show CDR1 as KGHDR and CDR2 as SFDVKD. CDR3 in amino acids: CATSDGLAGGYEQFF. As DNA, the CDR3 is TGTGCCACCAGTGATGGGTTAGCGGGAGGGTATGAGCAGTTCTTC.

For this clone: Other nucleotide sequences from this sample produce the same CDR3. This sequence joins TRBV9 and TRBJ2-3; 7 bases are a match to TRBD1. Germline-derived CDR1 and CDR2 are SGDLS and YYNGEE. The CDR3 length is 16 residues. The V gene end was trimmed by 1 base and the J gene end by 0 bases; junction bases not matched to a gene: 5. The CDR3 nucleotides are TGTGCCAGCAGCGTAAGCTCAGGGGGTAGCACAGATACGCAGTATTTT. Translated, it gives CASSVSSGGSTDTQYF.

This clone was picked up a small number of times. The chain recombines TRBV3-1 (or the pseudogene TRBV3-2) with TRBJ1-5; tentative D call: TRBD1 (6 bases). The CDR3 covers 15 residues. Trimming removed 5 bases from V and 0 bases from J, with 11 bases in between. CDR1 and CDR2 from the germline V gene are LGHDT and YNNKEL (reference sequence). DNA of the CDR3: TGTGCCAGCAGCACGGGACACCATAGCAATCAGCCCCAGCATTTT. Translating it yields CASSTGHHSNQPQHF.

The chain couples TRBV27 to TRBJ2-5, with D possibly matching TRBD1 (6 bases). The V end lost 4 bases, the J end lost 4 bases, and 10 bases lay between the germline ends. This CDR3 has 13 amino acids. The germline CDR1 and CDR2 sequences are MNHEY and SMNVEV (reference sequence). The CDR3 bases are TGTGCCAGCAGTTCACAGGGTTCAGAGACCCAGTACTTC. This encodes CASSSQGSETQYF.

The CDR3 sequence: CASSQAMRGSSNSPLHF. In nucleotides, the CDR3 is TGTGCCAGCAGCCAAGCCATGAGAGGCTCGTCAAATTCACCCCTCCACTTT. J is TRBJ1-6 and V is TRBV14; D unresolved. The ends were cut back, 1 base at V and 7 bases at J, with 17 bases in the middle. Germline CDR1 reads SGHDN; CDR2 reads FVKESK. The CDR3 is made up of 17 amino acids.

The rearrangement links TRBV18 to TRBJ1-1; weak D call: TRBD1 (5 bases). CDR3 length: 13 amino acids. Germline V gene data show CDR1 as KGHSH and CDR2 as LQKENI. The V end was cut by 3 bases, the J end by 3 bases, with 8 bases between. In DNA form, the CDR3 reads TGTGCCAGCTCACCGACCAGGGACACTGAAGCTTTCTTT. It is translated as CASSPTRDTEAFF. Drawing the rest from reference TRBV18 and TRBJ1-1, the complete variable domain is NAGVMQNPRHLVRRRGQEARLRCSPMKGHSHVYWYRQLPEEGLKFMVYLQKENIIDESGMPKERFSAEFPKEGPSILRIQQVVRGDSAAYFCASSPTRDTEAFFGQGTRLTVV.

V gene TRBV19 combines with J gene TRBJ2-5, with D perhaps matching TRBD1 (5 bases). Looked up from germline, CDR1 is LNHDA and CDR2 is SQIVND (reference sequence). This CDR3 is built from 15 residues. V was clipped by 4 bases and J by 3 bases, with 15 bases between them. CDR3 region: CASSNQWGGEETQYF. The CDR3 DNA reads TGTGCCAGTAGTAACCAATGGGGCGGAGAAGAGACCCAGTACTTC. Using reference TRBV19 and TRBJ2-5 for the parts outside the CDR3, the full variable domain is DGGITQSPKYLFRKEGQNVTLSCEQNLNHDAMYWYRQDPGQGLRLIYYSQIVNDFQKGDIAEGYSVSREKKESFPLTVTSAQKNPTAFYLCASSNQWGGEETQYFGPGTRLLVL.

This chain uses TRBV19 with TRBJ1-2, with D unresolved. Germline V gene sequence: CDR1 LNHDA, CDR2 SQIVND (reference sequence). The CDR3 runs to 13 residues. Trimming stripped 9 bases from V and 0 bases from J, with 11 bases between. In DNA, the CDR3 is TGTGCCAGCCGGGAAGAATCTAACTATGGCTACACCTTC. Translating gives CASREESNYGYTF.